This is a list of T cell receptor beta chains from one sample in a study of cytomegalovirus exposure and HLA in healthy donors. Assay used: immunoSEQ multiplex PCR; TCRdb lists only in-frame clones, some missing. The sample lists about 110,000 clones, around 81% occurring once. Input material: PBMCs. The receptors were sampled from a woman aged 25 to 45 in good health and CMV-seronegative. Each CDR3 is given with its conserved first and last residue. D genes are given only for firm matches. The size of a clone is reported for some rows only, either as once, few or many, or as a class for expanded clones.

CDR3 DNA	CDR3 protein	D gene	clone size	V gene	J gene
TGTGCCAGCAGCTTTAGCGGGCGATACAATGAGCAGTTCTTC	CASSFSGRYNEQFF	TRBD2	few	TRBV7-2	TRBJ2-1
TGTGCCAGCAGTGTGACTAGCGGTTACAATGAGCAGTTCTTC	CASSVTSGYNEQFF	TRBD2	NA	TRBV25-1	TRBJ2-1
TGTGCCAGCAGTGGACTAGGGGTGGCGTACGAGCAGTACTTC	CASSGLGVAYEQYF	TRBD2	NA	TRBV7-9	TRBJ2-7
TGTGCCAGCTCAGTGGAGCCATCCCCAAATGAGCAGTTCTTC	CASSVEPSPNEQFF	NA	NA	TRBV18	TRBJ2-1
TGTTCCAGCAGCCCCAAAGACAGGGATCATGAAAAACTGTTTTTT	CSSSPKDRDHEKLFF	TRBD1	NA	TRBV7-9	TRBJ1-4
TGTGCCAGCAGCGCCAGGAACCGGGGAGACCACAATGAGCAGTTCTTC	CASSARNRGDHNEQFF	NA	few	TRBV7-9	TRBJ2-1
TGTGCCAGCAGTTTACAGGGAAGCACAGATACGCAGTATTTT	CASSLQGSTDTQYF	NA	NA	TRBV28	TRBJ2-3
TGTGCCAGCAGCTCCCCCCTACTAATCATCACTCCCGGGGAGCTGTTTTTT	CASSSPLLIITPGELFF	NA	once	TRBV7-9	TRBJ2-2
TGTGCCAGTCGACTAGCGGGAGGGGGGTCCTACGAGCAGTACTTC	CASRLAGGGSYEQYF	TRBD2	NA	TRBV2	TRBJ2-7
TGTGCCAGTAGTATTGTATCCAGAGGAAATCAGCCCCAGCATTTT	CASSIVSRGNQPQHF	NA	NA	TRBV19	TRBJ1-5
TGTGCCAGCAGTGATAGCGGGAGTTTTCTCAGCTCCTACAATGAGCAGTTCTTC	CASSDSGSFLSSYNEQFF	TRBD2	NA	TRBV6-4	TRBJ2-1
TGTGCCAGCAGTTTAAGGGGATTTAGAGCTTTCTTT	CASSLRGFRAFF	NA	NA	TRBV28	TRBJ1-1
TGTGCCATCACGGGGGGGAGAAGTGGAGAAAAACTGTTTTTT	CAITGGRSGEKLFF	NA	once	TRBV6-1	TRBJ1-4
TGCAGCGTGCGCCACAGGGCCACTGAAGCTTTCTTT	CSVRHRATEAFF	NA	once	TRBV29-1	TRBJ1-1
TGCGCCAGCAGCTTGGGTTTAGCGGGAGAATCCGCCCAGTACTTC	CASSLGLAGESAQYF	TRBD2	NA	TRBV5-1	TRBJ2-5
TGTGCCAGCAGTCCGGACTTCAACACTGAAGCTTTCTTT	CASSPDFNTEAFF	NA	NA	TRBV6-1	TRBJ1-1
TGTGCCATCCCCCAGGTTTGGGGGGGCCAGCCCCAGCATTTT	CAIPQVWGGQPQHF	NA	few	TRBV10-3	TRBJ1-5
TGTGCCAGCGGGCGGGACAATGAGCAGTTCTTC	CASGRDNEQFF	NA	NA	TRBV6-5	TRBJ2-1
TGTGCCAGCAGTTTGACTACACCCACCGGGGAGCTGTTTTTT	CASSLTTPTGELFF	NA	NA	TRBV28	TRBJ2-2
TGTGCCAGCAGCCCTAGCGGGGCTAGCACAGATACGCAGTATTTT	CASSPSGASTDTQYF	TRBD2	NA	TRBV7-3	TRBJ2-3
TGTGCCAGTAGTATGTGCCTCAGGGGGCCTGGCTACACCTTC	CASSMCLRGPGYTF	TRBD1	NA	TRBV19	TRBJ1-2
TGTGCCAGCAGCGCCCGGACAAGGGACACTGAAGCTTTCTTT	CASSARTRDTEAFF	NA	NA	TRBV5-5	TRBJ1-1
TGTGCCTCGGGAGCAGCCTCTTTAATGAACACTGAAGCTTTCTTT	CASGAASLMNTEAFF	NA	few	TRBV7-9	TRBJ1-1
TGTGCCAGTAGTACGACTAGCGGGAGCGGATCCTACGAGCAGTACTTC	CASSTTSGSGSYEQYF	TRBD2	few	TRBV19	TRBJ2-7